This TCR beta chain was obtained from a study of yellow fever vaccine responses in identical twins listed by TCRdb under 2018. Regarding the research as a whole: The study precisely tracked vaccine-responding T cell clones in identical twins.

To prepare the library, RT-PCR was applied. TCRdb lists the instrument as Illumina HiSeq 2500. TCRdb trimmed public reads at Q25 via fastp, called clones via MiXCR and kept in-frame beta chains. One record per CDR3 amino acid sequence lists the most common genes and DNA. For this sample the table gives about 12,000 distinct CDR3 sequences, of which 84% were detected only once. In total, the top ten clones hold roughly 1.8% of the sample. Including the terminal cysteine and phenylalanine, the CDR3 comprises 13 residues. CDR3 DNA only is kept here, 39 bases in frame from base 1. The junction shows trimming of 4 bases on V and 5 bases on J, plus 12 bases between the germline ends. For CDR1 and CDR2, the germline V gene lists SGHRS and YFSETQ. Comment on this clonotype: What this receptor recognizes is not known. No much larger clone exists at a distance of one base, and base qualities are not known.

Study-level results and caveats: The T cell response to vaccination in identical twins was reported by the authors to appear partly convergent and partly personalized.

The input for sequencing was T cells from blood (PBMCs), unsorted or a sorted subset (not recorded which), taken before or after yellow fever vaccination (not recorded which). Rearrangement joined TRBV5-1 to TRBJ2-5; the D region is possibly TRBD1 or TRBD2, each matching across 5 bases. This TCR was recovered from a woman aged 18 to 35 who received the yellow fever vaccine. Donor details come from another sample of the same person, matched by shared clones. In nucleotides, the sequence is TGCGCCAGCAGCCGGGACCGAGTGGAGACCCAGTACTTC. Translated, it reads CASSRDRVETQYF.